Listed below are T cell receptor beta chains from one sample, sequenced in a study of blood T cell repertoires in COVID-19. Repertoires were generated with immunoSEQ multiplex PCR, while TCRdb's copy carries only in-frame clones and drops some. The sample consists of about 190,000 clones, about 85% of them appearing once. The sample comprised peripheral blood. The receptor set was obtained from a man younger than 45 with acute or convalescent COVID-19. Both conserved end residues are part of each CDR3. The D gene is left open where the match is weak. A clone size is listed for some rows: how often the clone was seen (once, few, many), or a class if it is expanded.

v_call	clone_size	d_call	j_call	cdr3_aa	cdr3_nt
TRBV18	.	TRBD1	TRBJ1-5	CASSPGQGNQPQHF	TGTGCCAGCTCACCCGGACAGGGCAATCAGCCCCAGCATTTT
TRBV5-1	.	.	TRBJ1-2	CASSREKNYGYTF	TGCGCCAGCAGCAGGGAGAAAAACTATGGCTACACCTTC
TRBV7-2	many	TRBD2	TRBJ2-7	CASSQSTSGGHLEQYF	TGTGCCAGCAGCCAATCTACTAGCGGAGGGCACCTGGAGCAGTACTTC
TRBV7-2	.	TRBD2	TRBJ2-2	CASSSLRAGGPNGELFF	TGTGCCAGCAGCTCCCTAAGAGCGGGAGGGCCCAACGGGGAGCTGTTTTTT
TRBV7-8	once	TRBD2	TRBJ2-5	CASSLRTSGIQETQYF	TGTGCCAGCAGCTTAAGGACTAGCGGGATCCAAGAGACCCAGTACTTC
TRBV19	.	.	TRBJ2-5	CASSMGARETQYF	TGTGCCAGTAGTATGGGGGCGCGGGAGACCCAGTACTTC
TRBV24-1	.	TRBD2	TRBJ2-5	CATMGGTSVGETQYF	TGTGCCACCATGGGGGGGACTAGCGTTGGAGAGACCCAGTACTTC
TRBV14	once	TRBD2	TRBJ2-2	CASSRPGGYDTGELFF	TGTGCCAGCAGCCGCCCCGGGGGGTACGACACCGGGGAGCTGTTTTTT
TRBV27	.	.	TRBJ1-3	CASSLGTGGNTIYF	TGTGCCAGCAGTTTAGGCACAGGGGGAAACACCATATATTTT
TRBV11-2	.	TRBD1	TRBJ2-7	CASSLDGAGTASYEQYF	TGTGCCAGCAGCTTAGATGGGGCCGGGACAGCCTCCTACGAGCAGTACTTC
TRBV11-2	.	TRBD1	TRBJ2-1	CASRSPGTGVSKEQFF	TGTGCCAGCAGGTCCCCCGGGACAGGGGTAAGCAAGGAGCAGTTCTTC
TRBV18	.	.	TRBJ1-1	CASSPPRGVNTEAFF	TGTGCCAGCTCACCACCGCGGGGTGTGAACACTGAAGCTTTCTTT
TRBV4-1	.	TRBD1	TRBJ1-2	CASSQGRDRGYGYTF	TGCGCCAGCAGCCAAGGCCGGGACAGGGGTTATGGCTACACCTTC
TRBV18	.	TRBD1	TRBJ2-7	CASSPGTGGDEQYF	TGTGCCAGCTCACCCGGGACAGGGGGCGACGAGCAGTACTTC
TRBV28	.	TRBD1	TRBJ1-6	CASSLPGQGGSPLHF	TGTGCCAGCAGTTTACCGGGACAGGGTGGGTCACCCCTCCACTTT
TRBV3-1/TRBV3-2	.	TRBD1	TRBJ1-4	CASSTSRDRVPNEKLFF	TGTGCCAGCAGCACGTCCCGGGACAGGGTTCCCAATGAAAAACTGTTTTTT
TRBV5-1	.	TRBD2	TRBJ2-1	CASSLTGTSGYSQYNEQFF	TGCGCCAGCAGCTTAACCGGGACTAGCGGATACTCTCAATACAATGAGCAGTTCTTC
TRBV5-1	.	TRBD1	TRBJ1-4	CASSKAQGGTNEKLFF	TGCGCCAGCAGTAAAGCCCAGGGGGGCACTAATGAAAAACTGTTTTTT
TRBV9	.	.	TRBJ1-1	CASSVGGSGTEAFF	TGTGCCAGCAGCGTAGGAGGGAGTGGGACTGAAGCTTTCTTT
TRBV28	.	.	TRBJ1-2	CASSFQGPDGYTF	TGTGCCAGCAGTTTTCAGGGGCCAGATGGCTACACCTTC
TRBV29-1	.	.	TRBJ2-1	CSVEGGTSSINEQFF	TGCAGCGTTGAAGGGGGGACTTCCTCGATTAATGAGCAGTTCTTC
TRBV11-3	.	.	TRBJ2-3	CASGNPGDTQYF	TGTGCCAGCGGTAATCCGGGTGATACGCAGTATTTT
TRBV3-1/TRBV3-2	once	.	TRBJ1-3	CASSQEAVLLGNTIYF	TGTGCCAGCAGCCAAGAGGCCGTTCTTTTAGGAAACACCATATATTTT